A single sample gave rise to the 29 T cell receptor beta chains below, sequenced in a study of cytomegalovirus exposure and HLA in healthy donors. This PCR relied on a set of 60 Vbeta primers and 13 Jbeta primers. Measured with immunoSEQ multiplex PCR; TCRdb has only the in-frame clones, and not every one. This repertoire shows over 250,000 clones, just over 85% found once; its top ten account for approximately 4.3%. Sequencing input: PBMCs. These receptors came from a middle-aged man in good health and CMV-seropositive.

This clone has only a few counts. This chain links TRBV6-1 with TRBJ2-7; D unclear. The CDR3 is 12 amino acids. The germline V gene has CDR1 MNHNS and CDR2 SASEGT. V dropped 3 bases and J dropped 3 bases, with 6 bases sitting between them. The CDR3 sequence: CASSEGFYEQYF. The CDR3 DNA reads as TGTGCCAGCAGTGAGGGCTTCTACGAGCAGTACTTC.

V usage is TRBV11-2 and J usage is TRBJ2-5; 7 positions match TRBD1. The J call may be faulty, since TRBJ2-7 better matches the DNA end. Germline loops: CDR1 SGHAT, CDR2 FQNNGV. The CDR3 contains 12 residues. DNA for the CDR3: TGTGCCAGCAGCGGAACAGGGGACGAGCAGTACTTC. Its protein is CASSGTGDEQYF.

The chain has TRBV4-3 and TRBJ1-1, with 7 bases lining up with TRBD1. Germline V gives CDR1 LGHNA, CDR2 YSLEER. The trim removed 0 bases at V and 4 bases at J, leaving 17 bases unmatched. There are 19 residues in the CDR3. The CDR3 protein is CASSQDSKGAWVVSTEAFF. CDR3 in DNA: TGCGCCAGCAGCCAAGATAGTAAGGGGGCCTGGGTGGTAAGCACTGAAGCTTTCTTT.

The chain couples TRBV7-9 to TRBJ2-1; 12 positions agree with TRBD2. CDR1 is SEHNR, CDR2 FQNEAQ, per germline (reference sequence). This CDR3 contains 16 residues. With 4 bases clipped from V and 6 bases from J, the junction kept 7 bases outside the gene matches. The CDR3 DNA is TGTGCCAGCAGCTCTCTACTAGCGGGAGGCCCCAATGAGCAGTTCTTC. Translated, it gives CASSSLLAGGPNEQFF.

The V call is TRBV28, the J call TRBJ2-7; D unresolved. Germline CDR1 MDHEN, CDR2 SYDVKM. The ends were cut back, 7 bases at V and 5 bases at J, with 15 bases in the middle. CDR3 length: 13 amino acids. The CDR3 region has the DNA TGTGCCAGCATGGTCTCGGGTGCGAACGAGCAGTACTTC. Translating it yields CASMVSGANEQYF. Together with reference TRBV28 and TRBJ2-7, the CDR3 gives the full variable domain: DVKVTQSSRYLVKRTGEKVFLECVQDMDHENMFWYRQDPGLGLRLIYFSYDVKMKEKGDIPEGYSVSREKKERFSLILESASTNQTSMYLCASMVSGANEQYFGPGTRLTVT.

The J gene is TRBJ2-7, the V gene TRBV29-1; D might be TRBD1 (6 bases). V shed 5 bases and J shed 2 bases, with 19 bases lying between them. This CDR3 is 15 amino acids long. CDR1 is SQVTM and CDR2 is ANQGSEA in the germline V gene. The CDR3 bases are TGCAGCGTTCCCTGGGGGCAGGGTACAGCCTACGAGCAGTACTTC. It is translated as CSVPWGQGTAYEQYF.

The chain carries TRBV5-1 and TRBJ1-6, with 7 bases identical to TRBD1. The CDR3 length is 15 residues. The trim removed 4 bases at V and 7 bases at J, leaving 8 bases unmatched. CDR1 is SGHRS, CDR2 YFSETQ, per germline. CDR3 nucleotides: TGCGCCAGCAGCGCCACGGGACAGTTCAATTCACCCCTCCACTTT. Its translation: CASSATGQFNSPLHF. Combining the CDR3 with reference TRBV5-1 and TRBJ1-6 gives the whole variable domain KAGVTQTPRYLIKTRGQQVTLSCSPISGHRSVSWYQQTPGQGLQFLFEYFSETQRNKGNFPGRFSGRQFSNSRSEMNVSTLELGDSALYLCASSATGQFNSPLHFGNGTRLTVT.

The chain recombines TRBV13 with TRBJ2-7; 13 bases are shared with TRBD2. The CDR3 sequence is 15 residues long. Germline loops: CDR1 PRHDT, CDR2 FYEKMQ (reference sequence). J was trimmed by 5 bases and V by 6 bases; bases with no gene match: 7. The CDR3 reads CASRLGLAGTHEQYF. DNA of the CDR3: TGTGCCAGCAGATTGGGACTAGCGGGAACCCACGAGCAGTACTTC. The whole variable domain, remainder taken from reference TRBV13 and TRBJ2-7, is AAGVIQSPRHLIKEKRETATLKCYPIPRHDTVYWYQQGPGQDPQFLISFYEKMQSDKGSIPDRFSAQQFSDYHSELNMSSLELGDSALYFCASRLGLAGTHEQYFGPGTRLTVT.

The chain joins TRBV28 to TRBJ1-5; D is unresolved. Trimming cost V 5 bases and J 3 bases, with 20 bases left between them. CDR3 length: 17 amino acids. Germline V gene sequence: CDR1 MDHEN, CDR2 SYDVKM. In nucleotides, the CDR3 is TGTGCCAGCAGTACCTCCGGGATCCCAAATAACAATCAGCCCCAGCATTTT. It is translated as CASSTSGIPNNNQPQHF.

This chain joins TRBV7-9 and TRBJ2-5; 8 bases agree with TRBD2. Germline V gene lookup returns CDR1 SEHNR and CDR2 FQNEAQ (reference sequence). The CDR3 runs 17 residues. The V and J ends lost 5 bases and 1 base, in that order; junction bases with no gene match: 12. CDR3 in DNA: TGTGCCAGCAGCCGCCCCTCAGCGGGAGCCCCCCAAGAGACCCAGTACTTC. Protein sequence: CASSRPSAGAPQETQYF.

The rearrangement links TRBV10-1 to TRBJ2-1; 14 bases fit TRBD2. Germline V lookup: CDR1 WNHNN, CDR2 SYGVQD (reference sequence). Germline trimming cut 2 bases from V and 8 bases from J; bases unmatched to any gene: 8. This CDR3 comprises 17 residues. The CDR3 nucleotides are TGCGCCAGCAGTGAGCTCCCTGGGACTAGCGGGAGACATGAGCAGTTCTTC. It specifies CASSELPGTSGRHEQFF.

J is TRBJ1-3 and V is TRBV6-5; 7 bases fit TRBD1. V lost 2 bases to trimming and J lost 3 bases; unmatched junction nucleotides: 1. Germline values: CDR1 MNHEY, CDR2 SVGAGI. The CDR3 runs 14 residues. The CDR3 loop is CASSYDRDGNTIYF. The DNA of the CDR3 is TGTGCCAGCAGTTACGACAGGGATGGAAACACCATATATTTT.

This rearrangement joins TRBV4-2 to TRBJ2-2, with 13 bases fitting TRBD2. This CDR3 region has 15 residues. J was trimmed by 8 bases and V by 5 bases; bases with no gene match: 5. Germline CDR1 and CDR2: LGHNA and YNFKEQ. DNA for the CDR3: TGTGCCAGCAGCTCCCGGACTAGCGGGAGTGGGGAGCTGTTTTTT. Its protein product is CASSSRTSGSGELFF.

This clone was detected once. The chain recombines TRBV7-9 with TRBJ1-6; tentative D call: TRBD1 (6 bases). The V gene lost 2 bases and the J gene lost 5 bases, with 10 bases spanning the gap. This CDR3 has 15 amino acids. Per germline, CDR1 SEHNR and CDR2 FQNEAQ (reference sequence). In DNA, the CDR3 is TGTGCCAGCAGCTTAATGGGGGCGGATAATTCACCCCTCCACTTT. Translated, it gives CASSLMGADNSPLHF.

V usage is TRBV27 and J usage is TRBJ2-3; 9 bases are shared with TRBD1. J lost 5 bases, V lost 2 bases, and 5 bases had no gene match. This CDR3 region has 15 residues. Germline lookup yields CDR1 MNHEY and CDR2 SMNVEV (reference sequence). As DNA, the CDR3 is TGTGCCAGCAGTTTAACCCGGGACAGGGTAGATACGCAGTATTTT. Translating it yields CASSLTRDRVDTQYF.

The chain carries TRBV4-3 and TRBJ2-7; D is unclear. Germline assignment: CDR1 LGHNA and CDR2 YSLEER. Trimming shortened V by 1 base and J by 4 bases, and 8 bases separated the two germline ends. This CDR3 region has 13 residues. The CDR3 coding sequence is TGCGCCAGCAGCCAAGGTGGAGCTTACGAGCAGTACTTC. This gives the protein CASSQGGAYEQYF.

The chain recombines TRBV18 with TRBJ1-4; possible D gene TRBD1, 6 bases. The CDR3 totals 17 residues. Germline CDR1 KGHSH, CDR2 LQKENI. Between the trimmed V and J ends, which lost 0 bases and 0 bases, there was a span of 11 bases. CDR3 residues: CASSPPQGQPTNEKLFF. The CDR3 DNA follows: TGTGCCAGCTCACCACCGCAGGGGCAACCAACTAATGAAAAACTGTTTTTT.

The rearrangement joins TRBV4-1 to TRBJ2-7; D is unclear. This CDR3 region has 15 residues. Germline assignment: CDR1 MGHRA and CDR2 YSYEKL. V lost 1 base and J 6 bases, leaving 16 bases between the germline ends. The CDR3 DNA follows: TGCGCCAGCAGCCAAGCCCCAACACATGTCTTCGAGCAGTACTTC. It codes for CASSQAPTHVFEQYF.

The chain carries TRBV5-4 and TRBJ2-5; 13 bases are shared with TRBD2. In germline, CDR1 is SGHNT, CDR2 YYREEE (reference sequence). Losses at the gene ends were 0 bases for V and 4 bases for J; bases not matched to a gene: 3. The CDR3 consists of 16 residues. In nucleotides, the CDR3 is TGTGCCAGCAGCTTGGGACTAGCGGGGGGAGGAGAGACCCAGTACTTC. It encodes CASSLGLAGGGETQYF.

The chain uses TRBV27 and TRBJ2-7; 14 positions agree with TRBD2. Germline assignment: CDR1 MNHEY and CDR2 SMNVEV (reference sequence). The CDR3 totals 15 residues. The trim removed 3 bases at V and 7 bases at J, leaving 5 bases unmatched. This CDR3 reads CASSFSGLAGGEQYF. As DNA, the CDR3 is TGTGCCAGCAGTTTCTCTGGACTAGCGGGAGGTGAGCAGTACTTC.

CDR3 coding DNA: TGTGCCAGCAGTTCCGACAGAGCGCGAAATGAAAAACTGTTTTTT. Encoded protein: CASSSDRARNEKLFF. The chain uses TRBV6-5 and TRBJ1-4; the D gene is possibly TRBD1 (5 bases). Trimming stripped 4 bases from V and 5 bases from J, with 14 bases between. The length of the CDR3 is 15 residues. Per germline, CDR1 MNHEY and CDR2 SVGAGI.

DNA of the CDR3: TGCGCCAGCAGCTTGGGACGGGATACGGTCTATGGCTACACCTTC. This sequence encodes CASSLGRDTVYGYTF. The chain is built from TRBV5-1 and TRBJ1-2; D ambiguous. CDR1 is SGHRS, CDR2 YFSETQ, per germline. V lost 0 bases and J lost 4, with 13 bases in between. CDR3 length: 15 residues.

V usage is TRBV5-1 and J usage is TRBJ2-5; TRBD1 is a possible D gene (6 bases). The germline V gene has CDR1 SGHRS and CDR2 YFSETQ. Trimming removed 6 bases from V and 2 bases from J, with 14 bases in between. This CDR3 has 14 residues. This chain's CDR3 is CASTLGTPQETQYF. CDR3 DNA sequence: TGCGCCAGCACCCTAGGGACACCGCAAGAGACCCAGTACTTC.

V is TRBV28 and J is TRBJ1-5, with 9 bases matching TRBD1. Germline V lookup: CDR1 MDHEN, CDR2 SYDVKM. Trimming cost V 4 bases and J 2 bases; bases outside gene matches: 3. This CDR3 is built from 15 residues. The CDR3 here is CASSWGQGGNQPQHF. CDR3 DNA: TGTGCCAGCAGTTGGGGACAGGGAGGCAATCAGCCCCAGCATTTT.

This chain connects TRBV7-9 to TRBJ2-7, with D unresolved. V was cut by 2 bases and J by 6 bases, with 8 bases left in between. Germline V gene data show CDR1 as SEHNR and CDR2 as FQNEAQ (reference sequence). The CDR3 sequence is 12 residues long. CDR3 in DNA: TGTGCCAGCAGCTTACATCGCGGCGAGCAGTACTTC. It codes for CASSLHRGEQYF.

A few counts support this clone. The rearrangement joins TRBV2 to TRBJ2-3; D is undetermined. CDR1 SNHLY and CDR2 FYNNEI come from the germline V gene. V lost 0 bases to trimming and J lost 5 bases, with 9 bases between them. This CDR3 has 14 residues. This CDR3 is CASSEASGQDTQYF. In DNA, the CDR3 is TGTGCCAGCAGTGAAGCTTCAGGCCAAGATACGCAGTATTTT.

The J gene is TRBJ2-3, the V gene TRBV18; 7 nucleotides align to TRBD1. This CDR3 is 14 amino acids long. After removal of 4 bases from V and 3 bases from J, the junction contained 4 bases not matched to a gene. Germline V lookup: CDR1 KGHSH, CDR2 LQKENI. The CDR3 region is CASSLRQGTDTQYF. CDR3 sequence (DNA): TGTGCCAGCTCACTTCGACAGGGAACAGATACGCAGTATTTT.

V usage is TRBV18 and J usage is TRBJ2-1, with 8 bases identical to TRBD1. CDR1 and CDR2 (germline): KGHSH, LQKENI. The CDR3 totals 17 residues. V shed 4 bases and J 4 bases; nucleotides not matched to a gene: 12. The CDR3 loop reads CASSLQVLRTGYNEQFF. DNA for the CDR3: TGTGCCAGCTCACTCCAAGTACTAAGGACAGGGTACAATGAGCAGTTCTTC.

The V and J genes are TRBV28 and TRBJ2-7, with 11 bases aligning to TRBD1. The V and J ends lost 6 bases and 4 bases, in that order; junction bases with no gene match: 8. The CDR3 is 15 residues long. The V gene's germline CDR1 is MDHEN and CDR2 SYDVKM. The CDR3 DNA is TGTGCCAGCAGCTTTGGGACAGGGGGAGTATACGAGCAGTACTTC. It is translated as CASSFGTGGVYEQYF.